Shown below are 27 T cell receptor beta chains from a single sample sequenced in a study of identifying expanded T cells in peripheral blood. TCRdb's copy holds only in-frame clones and misses some; the assay was immunoSEQ multiplex PCR. The profile shows approximately 75,000 clones, about 90% of them singletons. The sample was blood. Receptor source: a person between 18 and 75 years old in good health.

The rearrangement links TRBV5-4 to TRBJ1-2; D gene unclear. CDR1 is SGHNT and CDR2 is YYREEE in the germline V gene (reference sequence). V was trimmed by 4 bases and J by 2 bases, leaving 9 bases between them. The CDR3 length is 13 residues. As DNA, the CDR3 is TGTGCCAGCAGCACGGACGGAAACTATGGCTACACCTTC. This codes for CASSTDGNYGYTF.

V usage is TRBV6-1 and J usage is TRBJ2-1; 7 positions agree with TRBD2. V gave up 8 bases and J gave up 4 bases; unmatched junction bases: 5. CDR1 is MNHNS, CDR2 SASEGT, per germline. The CDR3 spans 13 residues. Here the CDR3 reads CASFSGPYNEQFF. In nucleotides, the CDR3 is TGTGCCAGCTTTAGCGGGCCATACAATGAGCAGTTCTTC.

The J gene is TRBJ1-2, the V gene TRBV18; tentative D call: TRBD1 (5 bases). V lost 3 bases to trimming and J lost 8 bases, with 10 bases between them. This CDR3 is 12 amino acids long. Germline CDR1 and CDR2: KGHSH and LQKENI. DNA for the CDR3: TGTGCCAGCTCACCGGTAACAGGCGGCTACACCTTC. Its protein is CASSPVTGGYTF.

The V and J genes are TRBV6-5 and TRBJ2-5; a weak D match, TRBD2 (6 bases). The CDR3 sequence is 13 residues long. Germline V gives CDR1 MNHEY, CDR2 SVGAGI. Between the trimmed V and J ends, which lost 8 bases and 4 bases, there was a span of 14 bases. The DNA for the CDR3 is TGTGCCAGCCAGGGAGGCAGGAGAGAGACCCAGTACTTC. It is translated as CASQGGRRETQYF.

Regarding this clone: The same CDR3 also results from other DNA sequences found in this sample. The V and J genes are TRBV7-2 and TRBJ2-5; 7 positions agree with TRBD2. The CDR3 has 14 residues. V trimming: 2 bases; J trimming: 5 bases; junction bases outside the gene matches: 5. Germline V gene data show CDR1 as SGHTA and CDR2 as FQGNSA. CDR3 nucleotides: TGTGCCAGCAGCTTAAGGACTAGTGGGGAGACCCAGTACTTC. Amino acids: CASSLRTSGETQYF.

This clone was seen just once. The chain has TRBV29-1 and TRBJ1-3; D gene ambiguous. Trimming took off 4 bases at V and 2 bases at J, with 6 bases between the two ends. Per the germline V gene, CDR1 is SQVTM and CDR2 is ANQGSEA. CDR3 length: 12 residues. This chain's CDR3 is CSVAYAGNTIYF. The CDR3 nucleotides read TGCAGCGTTGCTTATGCTGGAAACACCATATATTTT.

V usage is TRBV7-2 and J usage is TRBJ2-1, with D tentatively TRBD2 (6 bases). The V end lost 0 bases, the J end lost 8 bases, and 11 bases lay between the germline ends. Germline CDR1 is SGHTA and CDR2 is FQGNSA. This CDR3 region has 14 residues. The CDR3 region has the DNA TGTGCCAGCAGCTTAGCGGGAGGTAACGATGAGCAGTTCTTC. It codes for CASSLAGGNDEQFF.

The chain has TRBV5-1 and TRBJ2-5, with TRBD2 matching 11 bases. CDR3 length equals 15 residues. The germline gives CDR1 SGHRS, CDR2 YFSETQ. Trimming cost V 5 bases and J 4 bases; bases outside gene matches: 7. CDR3 bases: TGCGCCAGCAGTGATAGCGGGGGGGCCGGAGAGACCCAGTACTTC. Translation: CASSDSGGAGETQYF.

This sequence joins TRBV7-2 and TRBJ2-3, with TRBD2 identical over 11 bases. V lost 2 bases, J lost 6 bases, and 7 bases stayed unmatched. Germline V gene sequence: CDR1 SGHTA, CDR2 FQGNSA. This CDR3 has 16 residues. CDR3 protein: CASSLHTSGGKDTQYF. CDR3 in DNA: TGTGCCAGCAGCTTACACACTAGCGGGGGCAAGGATACGCAGTATTTT.

The chain uses TRBV28 and TRBJ1-5; D perhaps matches TRBD1 (5 bases). The CDR3 consists of 16 residues. V was shortened by 6 bases and J by 4 bases, with 19 bases between the two germline ends. In germline, CDR1 is MDHEN, CDR2 SYDVKM. The CDR3 sequence: CASRKTGPRGNQPQHF. Written as DNA, the CDR3 is TGTGCCAGCAGAAAGACGGGACCCCGGGGGAATCAGCCCCAGCATTTT.

The rearrangement joins TRBV9 to TRBJ1-1; the D is unclear. The V end lost 2 bases, the J end lost 4 bases, and 9 bases lay between the germline ends. The germline CDR1 and CDR2 sequences are SGDLS and YYNGEE. The CDR3 sequence is 13 residues long. In DNA, the CDR3 is TGTGCCAGCAGCGTCGAGGGATTCACTGAAGCTTTCTTT. Translated, it gives CASSVEGFTEAFF.

V usage is TRBV27 and J usage is TRBJ2-4; unclear D gene. With 6 bases removed from V and 0 bases from J, the gap between germline ends came to 15 bases. The germline V gene encodes CDR1 MNHEY and CDR2 SMNVEV (reference sequence). The CDR3 covers 16 residues. The CDR3 DNA is TGTGCCAGCAGCCCCGAGGTCCTTTTAGCCAAAAACATTCAGTACTTC. Its protein product is CASSPEVLLAKNIQYF.

The DNA for the CDR3 is TGTGCCAGCAGTGCCGCGGGGGACTCTGGGGCCAACGTCCTGACTTTC. It is translated as CASSAAGDSGANVLTF. The chain employs TRBV6-6 and TRBJ2-6, with 7 bases aligning to TRBD2. Germline CDR1 and CDR2: MNHNY and SVGAGI (reference sequence). The CDR3 has 16 amino acids. Trimming at V came to 5 bases and at J to 0 bases, leaving 4 bases not matched to a gene.

V and J are TRBV27 and TRBJ2-7; D may be TRBD1 (6 bases). CDR3 length: 16 amino acids. The germline V gene has CDR1 MNHEY and CDR2 SMNVEV (reference sequence). The ends were cut back, 4 bases at V and 4 bases at J, with 20 bases in the middle. The CDR3 DNA is TGTGCCAGCAGTTCTACCGGGACACTCAGGCCGTACGAGCAGTACTTC. Residues: CASSSTGTLRPYEQYF.

The genes are TRBV9 and TRBJ1-2, with TRBD1 matching 10 bases. The length of the CDR3 is 16 residues. In germline, CDR1 is SGDLS, CDR2 YYNGEE. After removal of 4 bases from V and 4 bases from J, the junction contained 10 bases not matched to a gene. As DNA, the CDR3 is TGTGCCAGCAGCCTCTCTCCGGGACAGGGGATCTATGGCTACACCTTC. It yields the protein CASSLSPGQGIYGYTF.

This chain links TRBV28 with TRBJ2-5; TRBD1 matches 8 bases. The CDR3 totals 13 residues. Germline-derived CDR1 and CDR2 are MDHEN and SYDVKM. V trimming: 2 bases; J trimming: 7 bases; junction bases outside the gene matches: 3. The CDR3 sequence is CASSLQGAGTQYF. CDR3 sequence (DNA): TGTGCCAGCAGTTTACAGGGGGCAGGGACCCAGTACTTC.

The chain links TRBV29-1 to TRBJ1-2, with TRBD1 identical over 7 bases. The CDR3 loop spans 12 amino acids. Unmatched junction bases numbered 2, after V lost 3 bases and J lost 4 bases. Germline CDR1 SQVTM, CDR2 ANQGSEA. The CDR3 sequence: CSVDGDSYGYTF. The CDR3 nucleotides read TGCAGCGTTGATGGGGACAGCTATGGCTACACCTTC.

The J gene is TRBJ1-1, the V gene TRBV28, with TRBD1 as a possible D gene (5 bases). The CDR3 is made up of 14 amino acids. The V and J ends lost 5 bases and 1 base respectively, with 11 bases between them. From germline, CDR1 is MDHEN and CDR2 SYDVKM. The CDR3 DNA follows: TGTGCCAGCAGTATCGGGAGGGGGAACACTGAAGCTTTCTTT. Translated: CASSIGRGNTEAFF.

This clone has only one observation. The chain links TRBV21-1 to TRBJ2-7; the table's D call TRBD2 went unverified against the DNA. TRBV21-1 is flagged as a pseudogene. The CDR3 is 18 residues long. CDR3 protein: CASSKSNKLAGASYEQYF. In DNA form, the CDR3 reads TGTGCCAGCAGCAAATCCAACAAACTAGCGGGAGCGTCCTACGAGCAGTACTTC.

The chain employs TRBV9 and TRBJ2-3; D might be TRBD1 or TRBD2, each matching 7 bases. The CDR3 runs to 19 residues. Trimming pared 2 bases from V and 0 bases from J, leaving 22 bases between. Germline V CDR1 and CDR2: SGDLS, YYNGEE. CDR3 loop: CASSVGTRGGRSSTDTQYF. The CDR3 DNA reads TGTGCCAGCAGCGTGGGGACCAGGGGGGGCCGATCTAGCACAGATACGCAGTATTTT. Supplemented by reference TRBV9 and TRBJ2-3, the full variable domain reads DSGVTQTPKHLITATGQRVTLRCSPRSGDLSVYWYQQSLDQGLQFLIQYYNGEERAKGNILERFSAQQFPDLHSELNLSSLELGDSALYFCASSVGTRGGRSSTDTQYFGPGTRLTVL.

The chain couples TRBV6-5 to TRBJ2-1; tentative D call: TRBD2 (5 bases). Germline-derived CDR1 and CDR2 are MNHEY and SVGAGI. CDR3 length: 12 residues. The ends were cut back, 0 bases at V and 10 bases at J, with 7 bases in the middle. The CDR3 DNA sequence: TGTGCCAGCAGTTACTCGACGGGAGAGCAGTTCTTC. The encoded protein is CASSYSTGEQFF.

The chain is built from TRBV4-3 and TRBJ2-5; 10 bases match TRBD2. From germline, CDR1 is LGHNA and CDR2 YSLEER. After removal of 0 bases from V and 4 bases from J, the junction contained 5 bases not matched to a gene. CDR3 length: 16 residues. The CDR3 DNA sequence: TGCGCCAGCAGCCAAGAAGCGGGAGGGGGCTTAGAGACCCAGTACTTC. It yields the protein CASSQEAGGGLETQYF.

A few counts support this clone. The chain has TRBV7-8 and TRBJ1-2; 9 positions agree with TRBD1. With 5 bases clipped from V and 8 bases from J, the junction kept 12 bases outside the gene matches. Germline V gene lookup returns CDR1 SGHVS and CDR2 FQNEAQ. This CDR3 has 15 residues. Here the CDR3 reads CASSADDRGYGGYTF. The CDR3, as DNA: TGTGCCAGCAGCGCAGATGACAGGGGGTATGGAGGCTACACCTTC.

This clone has a single count. V gene TRBV7-2 combines with J gene TRBJ1-2; D is uncertain. Germline-derived CDR1 and CDR2 are SGHTA and FQGNSA. V gave up 4 bases and J gave up 2 bases, with 20 bases separating them. The CDR3 totals 17 residues. The CDR3 region is CASSSYQPGILNYGYTF. In nucleotides, the CDR3 is TGTGCCAGCAGCTCCTACCAGCCCGGGATTTTGAACTATGGCTACACCTTC.

This rearrangement joins TRBV6-5 to TRBJ2-2; TRBD1 is a possible D gene (5 bases). This CDR3 spans 16 amino acids. The V gene lost 2 bases and the J gene lost 2 bases, with 12 bases spanning the gap. The germline gives CDR1 MNHEY, CDR2 SVGAGI. CDR3 bases: TGTGCCAGCAGTTACACCGGACACTTCAACACCGGGGAGCTGTTTTTT. Protein product: CASSYTGHFNTGELFF.

This sequence joins TRBV4-2 and TRBJ2-1; TRBD2 matches at 9 bases. The CDR3 has 17 residues. Germline V gene data show CDR1 as LGHNA and CDR2 as YNFKEQ. The ends lost 2 bases at V and 15 bases at J; junction bases unmatched: 20. This CDR3 reads CASSQSSQAGTSPILFF. The CDR3 DNA sequence: TGTGCCAGCAGCCAATCTAGTCAGGCCGGGACTAGCCCGATCTTGTTCTTC.

V gene TRBV4-3 combines with J gene TRBJ2-2, with D unclear. V was clipped by 0 bases and J by 8 bases, with 10 bases between them. Germline V lookup: CDR1 LGHNA, CDR2 YSLEER. The CDR3 loop spans 14 amino acids. CDR3 region: CASSQDWAAGELFF. CDR3 DNA sequence: TGCGCCAGCAGCCAAGATTGGGCGGCGGGGGAGCTGTTTTTT.